This T cell receptor (beta chain) was recovered during a study of molecular identifiers for immune sequencing clone quantification. This clonotype showed up many times. The antigen is unknown. Per germline, CDR1 SGHAT and CDR2 FQNNGV. The CDR3 is 12 residues long. The V and J ends lost 5 bases and 11 bases, in that order; junction bases with no gene match: 5. The authors built bulk TCR libraries by previously described methods with listed TCR primers. TCRdb independently ran MiXCR on the PCR reads; one entry per CDR3 protein. The data show 550,000 to 750,000 distinct CDR3 sequences, 15% to 20% seen once. Study-wide findings and caveats: Highly expanded clone sizes could end up underestimated if a barcode were shared by identical TCR molecules. The study reportedly detected spiked Jurkat TCR RNA from one cell among around 1 million naive cells.

The TCR was taken from a human donor in good health. Some libraries in this study had Jurkat cell RNA spiked in. Sequenced: naive CD8+ T cells from blood, with Jurkat cell RNA spiked in. Subset: FACS-sorted CD8+CD4-CCR7+CD45RA+ naive T cells. J is TRBJ2-1 and V is TRBV11-2; 8 bases match TRBD1. In DNA form, the CDR3 reads TGTGCCAGCAGCGACGGACAGGGCAAGCAGTTCTTC. Protein product: CASSDGQGKQFF. Full variable domain (rest looked up from reference TRBV11-2 and TRBJ2-1): EAGVAQSPRYKIIEKRQSVAFWCNPISGHATLYWYQQILGQGPKLLIQFQNNGVVDDSQLPKDRFSAERLKGVDSTLKIQPAKLEDSAVYLCASSDGQGKQFFGPGTRLTVL.